This T cell receptor (beta chain) was recovered during a study of beta chain features in type 1 diabetes (dated by TCRdb to 2017 to 2018). Regarding the research as a whole: Patients and healthy donors did not differ in mean age, gender distribution, total cell number or subset yield. Across all samples, fewer than 110,000,000 sorted cells were examined, and cell number per subset correlated strongly with RNA yield. Whereas all 28 donors provided naive and central memory subsets, regulatory and stem cell-like memory subsets were isolated from just 8 patients and roughly eight healthy donors. In the study, TCRB repertoires of sorted circulating CD4+ T cell subsets from recently diagnosed type 1 diabetes patients were compared with those of matched healthy donors.

The entire isolated RNA was reverse transcribed using the High Capacity cDNA Reverse Transcription Kit, and thus expressed TCRB transcripts were sequenced. Deep immunoSEQ sequencing was applied to naive, central memory and regulatory T cell samples, giving an average of roughly 3.6 million total reads per sample. After sorted cells were lysed in RLT buffer, RNA was extracted with DNase-treated RNeasy Micro or Mini kits, with the choice depending on cell number. To prevent cross-contamination, each cell subset was processed individually, whereas patient and healthy donor samples were processed jointly. The immunoSEQ multiplex PCR was used to amplify TCRB sequences from cDNA, generating 87-bp fragments that spanned the CDR3 region. Sequencing of the amplicons was performed on the Illumina HiSeq platform. As for the original processing: Synthetic template baselines were used to correct PCR bias computationally, reads within Hamming distance 2 were collapsed together, and singletons that could not be merged were discarded. Reads were aligned against IMGT to assign V, D and J genes, CDR3 length and insertions or deletions at six rearrangement sites. Within each subset, clonotype counts were normalized to sorted cell number, after which true diversity and Gini coefficients were computed with the tcR R package. The overlap coefficient, calculated on TCRB nucleotide sequences, was used to measure repertoire sharing. Out-of-frame TCRB sequences from naive cells were analyzed as a proxy for the pre-selection repertoire. TCRdb provides this immuneACCESS table in a form limited to in-frame rearrangements. Some clones are lacking; in checked studies, under half of them reflect an unresolved V gene, and why the rest are absent is not known. V and J calls plus clone size are reproduced from that table; the DNA served to infer D and trimming. This sample lists 600,000 to 700,000 clones; over 10% were detected once. Around 0.12% of the sample is taken by the ten largest.

This clone has a handful of counts. This receptor's antigen is unknown. Base qualities are missing; no much larger clone stands one base away. The V end loses 5 bases and the J end loses 0 bases, and a stretch of 9 bases separates them. The CDR3 goes from the cysteine to the phenylalanine over 15 residues. The DNA shown is the 45-base CDR3, in frame from base 1. The CDR1 and CDR2 encoded by the germline V gene are SGHRS and YFSETQ. General findings and caveats noted by the study authors: Shorter templates might have been favored by PCR, but patient and control samples were amplified and corrected together, so both groups would have been affected equally by any skew. At VDJ recombination sites, type 1 diabetes patients had fewer insertions and more deleted nucleotides, which implies abnormalities in thymic rearrangement. The naive, central memory and regulatory TCRB repertoires appeared to resemble one another more closely among patients than among healthy donors. Because cDNA was sequenced instead of genomic DNA, highly expressing activated cells could be over-represented, though the groups showed no difference in activation or CD3 levels. Type 1 diabetes patients showed a moderate but significant shortening of TCRB CDR3 length in all four CD4+ subsets. HLA sub-analyses involved small numbers of individuals, so any influence of HLA type on TCRB rearrangement remained unresolved.

A single peripheral blood draw of around 0.11 L on average was collected from each donor into heparinised tubes. Naive, central memory, regulatory and stem cell-like memory CD4+ T cells were sorted on a BD FACSAria II using a panel including CD45RO, CCR7, CD25, CD127, CD95 and CD27. Every sorted population had a purity above 98%. PBMCs were separated immediately by Lymphoprep density gradient centrifugation and were stained directly, without being cultured. So that batch effects would be minimized, each experiment stained and sorted samples in pairs, pairing one healthy donor with one patient. The sample was naive CD4+ T cells from blood. The sample's cell subset or site label, decoded: true naive CD4+ T cells. The chain was built from TRBV5-1 and TRBJ2-6; the D gene lacks a confident call. This TCR derives from a man aged 25-45 years with type 1 diabetes. The CDR3 has the sequence CASRADGSGANVLTF. The DNA sequence is given as TGCGCCAGCAGGGCGGACGGCTCTGGGGCCAACGTCCTGACTTTC.